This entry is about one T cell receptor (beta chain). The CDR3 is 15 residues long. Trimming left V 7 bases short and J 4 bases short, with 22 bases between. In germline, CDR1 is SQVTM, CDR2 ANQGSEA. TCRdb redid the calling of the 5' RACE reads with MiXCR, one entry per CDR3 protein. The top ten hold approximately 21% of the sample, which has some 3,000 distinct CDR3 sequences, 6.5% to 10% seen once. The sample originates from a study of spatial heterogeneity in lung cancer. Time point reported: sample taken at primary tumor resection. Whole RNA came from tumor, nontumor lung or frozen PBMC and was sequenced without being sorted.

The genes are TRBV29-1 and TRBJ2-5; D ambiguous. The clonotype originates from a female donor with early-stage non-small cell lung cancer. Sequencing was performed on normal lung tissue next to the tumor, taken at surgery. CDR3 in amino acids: CSEPDISPKGETQYF. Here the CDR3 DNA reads TGCAGCGAGCCTGATATAAGTCCTAAGGGAGAGACCCAGTACTTC.